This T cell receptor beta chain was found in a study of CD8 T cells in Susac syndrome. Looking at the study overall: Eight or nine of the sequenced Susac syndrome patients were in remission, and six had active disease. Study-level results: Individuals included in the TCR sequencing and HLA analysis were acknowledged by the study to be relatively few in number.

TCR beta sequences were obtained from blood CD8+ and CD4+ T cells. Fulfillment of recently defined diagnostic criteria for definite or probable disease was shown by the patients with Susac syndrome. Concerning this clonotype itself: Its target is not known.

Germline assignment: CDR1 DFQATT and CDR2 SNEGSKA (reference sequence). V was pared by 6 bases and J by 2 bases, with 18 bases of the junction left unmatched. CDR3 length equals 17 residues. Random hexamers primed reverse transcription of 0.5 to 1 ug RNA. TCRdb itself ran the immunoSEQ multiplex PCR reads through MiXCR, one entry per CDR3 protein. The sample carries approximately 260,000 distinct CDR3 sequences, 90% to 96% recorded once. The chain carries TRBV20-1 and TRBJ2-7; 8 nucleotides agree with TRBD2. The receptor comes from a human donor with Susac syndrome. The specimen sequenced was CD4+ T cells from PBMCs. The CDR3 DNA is TGCAGTGCGCGATATCCGGGACTAGGGGTAGACCCCTACGAGCAGTACTTC. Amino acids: CSARYPGLGVDPYEQYF.